This T cell receptor (beta chain) was identified during a study of CD8 T cells in Susac syndrome. Per the germline V gene, CDR1 is DFQATT and CDR2 is SNEGSKA (reference sequence). The CDR3 runs to 17 residues. The V gene lost 0 bases and the J gene lost 0 bases, with 15 bases spanning the gap. Random hexamers were used to reverse transcribe the RNA input (about 0.5 to 1 ug). The amplification used immunoSEQ multiplex PCR on TCR beta CDR3; it spanned 54 Vbeta and 13 Jbeta. TCRdb recomputed calls from the immunoSEQ multiplex PCR reads with MiXCR, one row per CDR3 protein. The table lists some 80,000 distinct CDR3 sequences, about 93% of them singletons.

Sequencing was performed on CD8+ T cells from PBMCs. The receptor was isolated from a human donor in good health. The V gene is TRBV20-1, the J gene TRBJ2-1; D call uncertain. The CDR3 protein is CSARDLSGPSSYNEQFF. The CDR3 coding sequence is TGCAGTGCTAGAGATCTGTCGGGCCCGAGCTCCTACAATGAGCAGTTCTTC.